The T cell receptor (beta chain) described here comes from a study of OX40 agonist ivuxolimab in advanced cancers. Germline V lookup: CDR1 SGHAT, CDR2 FQNNGV. Between the trimmed V and J ends, which lost 2 bases and 12 bases, there was a span of 10 bases. The CDR3 is 11 amino acids. General observations from the study: Low normalized T-cell clonal expansion was also seen in some nonresponders.

Generated by immunoSEQ multiplex PCR, the TCRdb table keeps only in-frame clones and is missing some. The table lists tens of thousands of clones, roughly 90% of them singletons. With regard to this clone: Its cognate antigen is unknown.

Specimen: CD4+ or CD8+ T cells sorted from blood, collected in a trial of the OX40 agonist ivuxolimab. The chain combines TRBV11-2 with TRBJ1-1; no firm D call. The source of this sequence is an adult with an advanced solid tumor such as melanoma, head and neck, liver or kidney cancer. This CDR3 is CASSLYGEPFF. CDR3 nucleotides: TGTGCCAGCAGCTTATACGGGGAGCCTTTCTTT.